Reported below is one TCR beta chain. This sample was taken from a study of technical replicates of blood from a few donors. Clones were read by immunoSEQ multiplex PCR, and TCRdb kept only the in-frame ones, dropping some. This table has over 70,000 clones, 90% appearing once. Sequencing was carried out using PBMCs. This receptor was identified in a human donor in good health. Some clones in this sample may be carry-over from other donors' samples.

In nucleotides, the CDR3 is TGTGCCAGCCAATCTAGCGGGGGGTTCGAAGAGCAGTACTTC. Protein: CASQSSGGFEEQYF. This chain uses TRBV19 with TRBJ2-7, with 11 positions matching TRBD2. The CDR3 runs 14 residues. The ends lost 9 bases at V and 7 bases at J; junction bases unmatched: 11. The germline CDR1 and CDR2 sequences are LNHDA and SQIVND (reference sequence).